Below, 24 T cell receptor beta chains from the same sample are listed, as sequenced in a study of regulatory T cells in long-lasting Graves disease. In building TCR beta libraries, iRepertoire HTBI primers were used together with Arm-PCR of CDR3 regions. TCRdb re-called the multiplex PCR reads with MiXCR, one entry per CDR3 protein. This table has about 500,000 distinct CDR3 sequences, 12% appearing once. This sample's time point: newly diagnosed GD, antithyroid drugs for less than 3 months. After RNA was extracted from PBMCs, the TCR library was made from it. In addition, the sample was reused for a study of T cells in Graves' hyperthyroidism and ophthalmopathy.

Sequenced material: peripheral blood mononuclear cells (PBMCs), taken at new diagnosis, from a patient treated with antithyroid drugs. The receptors come from a woman in her twenties or thirties with Graves disease.

V and J are TRBV9 and TRBJ2-2, with 9 bases matching TRBD2. The CDR3 extends over 20 amino acids. After removal of 0 bases from V and 0 bases from J, the junction contained 12 bases not matched to a gene. CDR1 and CDR2 from the germline V gene are SGDLS and YYNGEE. The CDR3 sequence: CASSVGSVAGAVPNTGELFF. CDR3 in DNA: TGTGCCAGCAGCGTAGGGTCCGTAGCGGGAGCCGTACCGAACACCGGGGAGCTGTTTTTT.

This clonotype has more than one count but fewer than ten. This rearrangement joins TRBV29-1 to TRBJ1-1; D is undetermined. Trimming shortened V by 2 bases and J by 1 base, and 8 bases separated the two germline ends. The germline V gene encodes CDR1 SQVTM and CDR2 ANQGSEA. The CDR3 loop spans 13 amino acids. This CDR3 reads CSVERTSNTEAFF. The CDR3 nucleotides read TGCAGCGTTGAAAGGACTTCGAACACTGAAGCTTTCTTT.

This rearrangement joins TRBV9 to TRBJ2-3; 11 nucleotides line up with TRBD1. The CDR3 extends over 14 amino acids. The germline V gene has CDR1 SGDLS and CDR2 YYNGEE. The junction had 1 base not matched to a gene; V was cut back by 3 bases and J by 4 bases. In DNA form, the CDR3 reads TGTGCCAGCAGCGGGGGACAGGGGGCAGATACGCAGTATTTT. It is translated as CASSGGQGADTQYF.

This clonotype has a count of ten or more. The chain links TRBV29-1 to TRBJ2-1; 7 bases match TRBD2. The V segment lost 3 bases and the J segment 4 bases; nucleotides outside the gene matches: 6. From germline, CDR1 is SQVTM and CDR2 ANQGSEA. The CDR3 is made up of 14 amino acids. CDR3 sequence reads: CSVDAGAIYNEQFF. CDR3 coding DNA: TGCAGCGTTGATGCGGGAGCGATTTACAATGAGCAGTTCTTC.

This clonotype was seen at least ten times. The rearrangement joins TRBV28 to TRBJ2-3, with D unclear. CDR3 length: 13 amino acids. CDR1 is MDHEN, CDR2 SYDVKM, per germline. Trimming left V 7 bases short and J 4 bases short, with 12 bases between. CDR3 amino acids: CASIPPGADTQYF. DNA of the CDR3: TGTGCCAGCATCCCTCCTGGAGCAGATACGCAGTATTTT.

This clonotype came up many times. The V and J genes are TRBV27 and TRBJ2-3; D uncertain. The CDR3 sequence is 14 residues long. V was clipped by 2 bases and J by 1 base, with 7 bases between them. CDR1 is MNHEY and CDR2 is SMNVEV in the germline V gene (reference sequence). The CDR3 DNA reads TGTGCCAGCAGTTTAAGGGTGCGCACAGATACGCAGTATTTT. This gives the protein CASSLRVRTDTQYF.

The genes are TRBV2 and TRBJ2-3, with D uncertain. The last part of the DNA fits TRBJ2-1 better; the J call may be wrong. The germline gives CDR1 SNHLY, CDR2 FYNNEI. The CDR3 is made up of 12 amino acids. The CDR3 DNA reads TGTGCCAGACAGATAGAGGACGCGCAGCAGTTCTTC. Protein sequence: CARQIEDAQQFF.

This rearrangement joins TRBV7-2 to TRBJ2-3, with no clear D. Germline CDR1 is SGHTA and CDR2 is FQGNSA. With 3 bases removed from V and 8 bases from J, the gap between germline ends came to 6 bases. CDR3 length: 11 residues. This chain's CDR3 is CASSFMGTQYF. CDR3 sequence (DNA): TGTGCCAGCAGCTTCATGGGTACGCAGTATTTT.

This clonotype has at least ten counts. The chain couples TRBV20-1 to TRBJ2-3; 7 positions agree with TRBD2. The CDR3 spans 14 residues. V lost 6 bases to trimming and J lost 4 bases; unmatched junction nucleotides: 10. Germline V gives CDR1 DFQATT, CDR2 SNEGSKA (reference sequence). This CDR3 reads CSASRGGRSDTQYF. In DNA form, the CDR3 reads TGCAGTGCAAGCCGGGGCGGGAGATCAGATACGCAGTATTTT.

This clonotype was seen at least ten times. This rearrangement joins TRBV11-2 to TRBJ2-7; the D gene could be TRBD1 or TRBD2 (5 bases each). There are 14 residues in the CDR3. Trimming pared 7 bases from V and 0 bases from J, leaving 13 bases between. The germline gives CDR1 SGHAT, CDR2 FQNNGV. Here the CDR3 reads CASKGLGDSYEQYF. The DNA of the CDR3 is TGTGCCAGCAAAGGACTGGGGGACTCCTACGAGCAGTACTTC.

As to this clonotype: Possible read error: a much larger clone is one base away. The CDR3 protein is CASSLGNGFYEQFF. The CDR3 bases are TGTGCCAGCAGCTTGGGGAACGGGTTCTACGAGCAGTTCTTC. This chain joins TRBV5-5 and TRBJ2-1; D is undetermined. This CDR3 has 14 residues. Germline assignment: CDR1 SGHKS and CDR2 YYEKEE (reference sequence). Trimming cost V 0 bases and J 10 bases, with 14 bases left between them. The variable domain in full, completed from reference TRBV5-5 and TRBJ2-1, reads DAGVTQSPTHLIKTRGQQVTLRCSPISGHKSVSWYQQVLGQGPQFIFQYYEKEERGRGNFPDRFSARQFPNYSSELNVNALLLGDSALYLCASSLGNGFYEQFFGPGTRLTVL.

In this sample, this clonotype turned up many times. V gene TRBV9 combines with J gene TRBJ1-4; TRBD1 might be the D (5 bases). Germline loops: CDR1 SGDLS, CDR2 YYNGEE. V was pared by 3 bases and J by 8 bases, with 11 bases between. This CDR3 has 13 amino acids. The CDR3 loop reads CASSGQLGEKLFF. The CDR3 DNA reads as TGTGCCAGCAGCGGACAGTTAGGAGAAAAACTGTTTTTT.

The gene calls are TRBV5-1 and TRBJ2-5; 8 nucleotides match TRBD2. Germline V gene data show CDR1 as SGHRS and CDR2 as YFSETQ. Trimming cost V 5 bases and J 5 bases; bases outside gene matches: 8. The CDR3 is 14 amino acids. The CDR3 region is CASRRGLAGETQYF. CDR3 DNA: TGCGCCAGCAGGCGAGGACTAGCCGGGGAGACCCAGTACTTC.

This clonotype occurred a few times. J is TRBJ1-3 and V is TRBV30; possible D gene TRBD1, 6 bases. The CDR3 extends over 15 amino acids. Trimming left V 0 bases short and J 8 bases short, with 17 bases between. Germline V gene data show CDR1 as GTSNPN and CDR2 as SVGIG (reference sequence). The CDR3 DNA follows: TGTGCCTGGAGTGTAAAACCGACAGGATCGTACACCATATATTTT. Residues: CAWSVKPTGSYTIYF.

In DNA form, the CDR3 reads TGTGCCATCAGTGCAGGGGACAGGGTTTTCAATGAGCAGTTCTTC. It is translated as CAISAGDRVFNEQFF. This rearrangement joins TRBV10-3 to TRBJ2-1; 9 positions match TRBD1. Trimming removed 4 bases from V and 6 bases from J; junction bases left unmatched: 7. Germline CDR1 ENHRY, CDR2 SYGVKD. CDR3 length equals 15 residues.

V usage is TRBV7-9 and J usage is TRBJ2-7; D unclear. CDR3 length: 14 amino acids. CDR1 and CDR2 from the germline V gene are SEHNR and FQNEAQ (reference sequence). V shed 3 bases and J shed 4 bases, with 13 bases lying between them. CDR3: CASSLSGNPYEQYF. The CDR3 nucleotides are TGTGCCAGCAGCTTGTCCGGAAACCCGTACGAGCAGTACTTC.

This clonotype was recorded many times. CDR3 region: CASSLYYRSTDTQYF. The DNA of the CDR3 is TGCGCCAGCAGCTTGTACTATCGTAGCACAGATACGCAGTATTTT. The rearrangement links TRBV5-1 to TRBJ2-3; D uncertain. The V gene lost 1 base and the J gene lost 0 bases, with 9 bases spanning the gap. Germline V gives CDR1 SGHRS, CDR2 YFSETQ. The length of the CDR3 is 15 residues.

This clonotype was detected many times. The V and J genes are TRBV13 and TRBJ2-3; TRBD2 matches 10 bases. Germline V gene lookup returns CDR1 PRHDT and CDR2 FYEKMQ (reference sequence). There are 14 residues in the CDR3. The junction had 3 bases not matched to a gene; V was cut back by 5 bases and J by 4 bases. DNA of the CDR3: TGTGCCAGCAGCCATAGCGGGAGGCCAGATACGCAGTATTTT. Protein product: CASSHSGRPDTQYF.

This clonotype was counted at least ten times. V and J are TRBV27 and TRBJ1-6, with D hard to call. The CDR3 contains 15 residues. Between the trimmed V and J ends, which lost 4 bases and 7 bases, there was a span of 14 bases. CDR1 and CDR2 (germline): MNHEY, SMNVEV (reference sequence). CDR3 loop: CASSSSPEENSPLHF. In DNA form, the CDR3 reads TGTGCCAGCAGTTCCTCTCCGGAGGAAAATTCACCCCTCCACTTT.

V is TRBV12-3 or TRBV12-4 and J is TRBJ2-1; 10 positions match TRBD2. Trimming removed 2 bases from V and 13 bases from J; junction bases left unmatched: 8. CDR3 length: 14 residues. Here the CDR3 DNA reads TGTGCCAGCAGTTTATCACTAGCGGGATTAGCCCAGTTCTTC. Protein product: CASSLSLAGLAQFF.

This clonotype was seen at least ten times. The genes are TRBV28 and TRBJ2-1; 14 nucleotides align to TRBD2. The CDR3 runs to 18 residues. V was clipped by 6 bases and J by 0 bases; unmatched bases: 7. Germline V gene sequence: CDR1 MDHEN, CDR2 SYDVKM. DNA of the CDR3: TGTGCCAGCAGCCCCGGGACTAGCGGGGGAAGCTCCTACAATGAGCAGTTCTTC. This gives the protein CASSPGTSGGSSYNEQFF.

The gene calls are TRBV19 and TRBJ2-4, with D tentatively TRBD2 (7 bases). The V and J ends lost 9 bases and 3 bases respectively, with 12 bases between them. Germline V CDR1 and CDR2: LNHDA, SQIVND (reference sequence). The CDR3 spans 13 residues. Here the CDR3 reads CASRRGGKNIQYF. CDR3 nucleotide sequence: TGTGCCAGCCGGAGGGGGGGCAAAAACATTCAGTACTTC.

This clonotype was counted many times. The chain uses TRBV9 and TRBJ1-6, with 11 bases aligning to TRBD1. CDR3 length equals 15 residues. After removal of 0 bases from V and 10 bases from J, the junction contained 3 bases not matched to a gene. Per germline, CDR1 SGDLS and CDR2 YYNGEE. The CDR3 coding sequence is TGTGCCAGCAGCGTAGACCGGGACAGGGGGTCACCCCTCCACTTT. Translating gives CASSVDRDRGSPLHF.

This clonotype was recorded at least ten times. This sequence joins TRBV2 and TRBJ2-7; D is undetermined. The V end lost 1 base, the J end lost 9 bases, and 7 bases lay between the germline ends. The CDR3 runs to 11 residues. CDR1 SNHLY and CDR2 FYNNEI come from the germline V gene. Here the CDR3 DNA reads TGTGCCAGCAGTGAAGAAGGCGGGCAGTACTTC. It codes for CASSEEGGQYF.